These T cell receptor beta chains were read from a single sample in a study of breast tumors, draining lymph nodes, adjacent tissues. A single record per CDR3 protein comes from TCRdb applying MiXCR to the multiplex PCR reads. The sample yields some 170,000 distinct CDR3 sequences, approximately 30% seen once. The specimen sequenced was axillary lymph node tissue. These receptors were taken from a female donor with breast cancer. Some clones in this sample may be carry-over from other donors' samples. Both conserved end residues are part of each CDR3. The D gene is left open where the match is weak. A clone size is listed for some rows: how often the clone was seen (once, few, many), or a class if it is expanded.

d_call: TRBD2; v_call: TRBV28; j_call: TRBJ2-3; clone_size: many; cdr3_aa: CASSPTSGGGTDTQYF; cdr3_nt: TGTGCCAGCAGTCCAACTAGCGGGGGTGGTACCGATACGCAGTATTTT
d_call: -; v_call: TRBV24-1; j_call: TRBJ1-1; clone_size: many; cdr3_aa: CATSDNRRNTEAFF; cdr3_nt: TGTGCCACCAGTGATAACCGCAGAAACACTGAAGCTTTCTTT
d_call: -; v_call: TRBV6-5; j_call: TRBJ2-7; clone_size: many; cdr3_aa: CASSYSGSSYEQYF; cdr3_nt: TGTGCCAGCAGTTACTCGGGGAGCTCCTACGAGCAGTACTTC
d_call: -; v_call: TRBV28; j_call: TRBJ1-3; clone_size: -; cdr3_aa: CASSLKVRSGNTIYF; cdr3_nt: TGTGCCAGCAGTCTTAAGGTGCGAAGTGGAAACACCATATATTTT
d_call: -; v_call: TRBV3-1; j_call: TRBJ1-2; clone_size: many; cdr3_aa: CASSQDPGAGGYTF; cdr3_nt: TGTGCCAGCAGCCAAGATCCAGGGGCAGGTGGCTACACCTTC
d_call: TRBD1; v_call: TRBV9; j_call: TRBJ2-7; clone_size: many; cdr3_aa: CASSAAGGPYEQYF; cdr3_nt: TGTGCCAGCAGCGCGGCAGGGGGCCCTTACGAGCAGTACTTC
d_call: -; v_call: TRBV28; j_call: TRBJ1-3; clone_size: few; cdr3_aa: CASSSPRQGYTIYF; cdr3_nt: TGTGCCAGCAGTTCCCCACGACAAGGATACACCATATATTTT
d_call: -; v_call: TRBV24-1; j_call: TRBJ2-3; clone_size: -; cdr3_aa: CATSVRTPGTDAQYF; cdr3_nt: TGTGCCACCAGTGTTAGGACACCCGGCACAGATGCGCAGTACTTT
d_call: -; v_call: TRBV9; j_call: TRBJ2-3; clone_size: many; cdr3_aa: CASSVVGGNTDTQYF; cdr3_nt: TGTGCCAGCAGCGTAGTCGGGGGCAACACAGATACGCAGTATTTT
d_call: TRBD1; v_call: TRBV4-3; j_call: TRBJ2-6; clone_size: -; cdr3_aa: CASSRDREHPGSGANVLTF; cdr3_nt: TGCGCCAGCAGCCGGGACAGGGAGCATCCCGGCTCTGGGGCCAACGTCCTGACTTTC
d_call: -; v_call: TRBV12-3/TRBV12-4; j_call: TRBJ1-5; clone_size: -; cdr3_aa: CASRSGTPGPQHF; cdr3_nt: TGTGCCAGCAGGTCCGGGACACCGGGGCCCCAGCATTTT
d_call: -; v_call: TRBV7-9; j_call: TRBJ1-3; clone_size: -; cdr3_aa: CASSPRQGRDYSGHTMYF; cdr3_nt: TGTGCCAGCAGCCCCAGGCAGGGGAGGGATTACTCTGGACACACCATGTATTTT
d_call: TRBD1; v_call: TRBV7-2; j_call: TRBJ2-5; clone_size: -; cdr3_aa: CASSPRDRVDF; cdr3_nt: TGTGCCAGCAGCCCCCGGGACAGGGTAGACTTC
d_call: -; v_call: TRBV6-1; j_call: TRBJ1-3; clone_size: many; cdr3_aa: CASSASPARANTIYF; cdr3_nt: TGTGCCAGCAGTGCCTCACCGGCCCGAGCTAACACCATATATTTT
d_call: -; v_call: TRBV3-1; j_call: TRBJ2-7; clone_size: many; cdr3_aa: CASTEGSEQYF; cdr3_nt: TGTGCCAGCACGGAGGGGAGCGAGCAGTACTTC
d_call: -; v_call: TRBV5-4; j_call: TRBJ1-6; clone_size: -; cdr3_aa: CASSREGVQSPLHF; cdr3_nt: TGTGCCAGCAGCCGGGAGGGGGTACAATCACCCCTCCACTTT
d_call: TRBD2; v_call: TRBV10-3; j_call: TRBJ2-4; clone_size: -; cdr3_aa: CASSPTRPAGDRIAKNIQYF; cdr3_nt: TGTGCCAGCAGTCCCACCCGACCAGCGGGGGACCGTATAGCCAAAAACATTCAGTACTTC
d_call: TRBD1; v_call: TRBV27; j_call: TRBJ2-7; clone_size: many; cdr3_aa: CASSGTGRGSEQYF; cdr3_nt: TGTGCCAGCAGTGGGACAGGGAGAGGGTCCGAGCAGTACTTC
d_call: -; v_call: TRBV6-6; j_call: TRBJ2-7; clone_size: -; cdr3_aa: CASSYPRRRVGGSSYEQYF; cdr3_nt: TGTGCCAGCAGTTACCCGCGGCGGCGCGTAGGGGGAAGCTCCTACGAGCAGTACTTC
d_call: -; v_call: TRBV11-2; j_call: TRBJ2-7; clone_size: many; cdr3_aa: CASSLVPPYEQYF; cdr3_nt: TGTGCCAGCAGCTTAGTCCCGCCCTACGAGCAGTACTTC
d_call: TRBD2; v_call: TRBV3-1; j_call: TRBJ2-7; clone_size: -; cdr3_aa: CTSSVGGISSYEQYF; cdr3_nt: TGTACCAGCAGCGTCGGGGGGATCAGCTCCTACGAGCAGTACTTC
d_call: TRBD2; v_call: TRBV29-1; j_call: TRBJ2-5; clone_size: -; cdr3_aa: CSATSGRGETQYF; cdr3_nt: TGCAGCGCCACTAGCGGGAGGGGGGAGACCCAGTACTTC
d_call: -; v_call: TRBV5-6; j_call: TRBJ2-7; clone_size: many; cdr3_aa: CASSLLTDTPYEQYF; cdr3_nt: TGTGCCAGCAGCTTGCTAACGGACACCCCCTACGAGCAGTACTTC
d_call: TRBD1; v_call: TRBV24-1; j_call: TRBJ1-5; clone_size: -; cdr3_aa: CATSDLDRESQPQHF; cdr3_nt: TGTGCCACCAGTGATTTGGACAGGGAAAGTCAGCCCCAGCATTTT
d_call: -; v_call: TRBV30; j_call: TRBJ1-4; clone_size: many; cdr3_aa: CAWSQGTGGREKLFF; cdr3_nt: TGTGCCTGGAGCCAAGGGACGGGGGGTAGGGAAAAACTGTTTTTT
d_call: TRBD1; v_call: TRBV2; j_call: TRBJ2-5; clone_size: -; cdr3_aa: CASKGAGETQYF; cdr3_nt: TGTGCCAGCAAGGGGGCGGGAGAGACCCAGTACTTC
d_call: -; v_call: TRBV2; j_call: TRBJ2-2; clone_size: many; cdr3_aa: CASLAGSFGELFF; cdr3_nt: TGTGCCAGCCTTGCGGGGTCGTTCGGGGAGCTGTTTTTT
d_call: -; v_call: TRBV12-3/TRBV12-4; j_call: TRBJ2-7; clone_size: -; cdr3_aa: CASTPRDGRQGQYF; cdr3_nt: TGTGCCAGCACCCCCCGGGACGGACGTCAGGGGCAGTACTTC
d_call: -; v_call: TRBV15; j_call: TRBJ2-5; clone_size: many; cdr3_aa: CATSRGGAQETQYF; cdr3_nt: TGTGCCACCAGCAGAGGTGGGGCCCAAGAGACCCAGTACTTC
d_call: -; v_call: TRBV12-3/TRBV12-4; j_call: TRBJ2-3; clone_size: many; cdr3_aa: CASSAINTQYF; cdr3_nt: TGTGCCAGCAGTGCCATAAATACGCAGTATTTT
d_call: TRBD2; v_call: TRBV30; j_call: TRBJ2-1; clone_size: many; cdr3_aa: CASSGGPYNEQFF; cdr3_nt: TGTGCCTCTAGCGGGGGCCCATACAATGAGCAGTTCTTC
d_call: -; v_call: TRBV28; j_call: TRBJ2-1; clone_size: many; cdr3_aa: CASSLMGYEQFF; cdr3_nt: TGTGCCAGCAGTCTAATGGGGTACGAGCAGTTCTTC
d_call: TRBD1; v_call: TRBV18; j_call: TRBJ1-5; clone_size: many; cdr3_aa: CASSPGTGINQPQHF; cdr3_nt: TGTGCCAGCTCACCCGGGACAGGGATCAATCAGCCCCAGCATTTT
d_call: -; v_call: TRBV19; j_call: TRBJ2-7; clone_size: many; cdr3_aa: CASKKTGSSYEQYF; cdr3_nt: TGTGCCAGTAAAAAGACAGGATCTTCCTACGAGCAGTACTTC